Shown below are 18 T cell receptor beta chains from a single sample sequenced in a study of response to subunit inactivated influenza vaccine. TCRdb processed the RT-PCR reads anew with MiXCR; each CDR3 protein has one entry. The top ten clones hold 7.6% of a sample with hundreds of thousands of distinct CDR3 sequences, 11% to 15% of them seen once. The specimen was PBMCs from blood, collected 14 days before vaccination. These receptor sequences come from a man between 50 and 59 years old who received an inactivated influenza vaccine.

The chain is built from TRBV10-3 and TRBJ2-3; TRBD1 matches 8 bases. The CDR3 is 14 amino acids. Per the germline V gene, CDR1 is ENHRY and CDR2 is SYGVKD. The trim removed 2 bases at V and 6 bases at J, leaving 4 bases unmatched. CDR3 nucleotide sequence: TGTGCCATCAGTGAGGAGACAGGGGCTGATACGCAGTATTTT. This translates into CAISEETGADTQYF.

DNA for the CDR3: TGTGCCAGCAACAACGGCCCCTACAATGAGCAGTTCTTC. Its translation: CASNNGPYNEQFF. The gene calls are TRBV11-2 and TRBJ2-1; D not certain. This CDR3 contains 13 residues. Germline V gives CDR1 SGHAT, CDR2 FQNNGV. The V and J ends lost 7 bases and 2 bases respectively, with 9 bases between them.

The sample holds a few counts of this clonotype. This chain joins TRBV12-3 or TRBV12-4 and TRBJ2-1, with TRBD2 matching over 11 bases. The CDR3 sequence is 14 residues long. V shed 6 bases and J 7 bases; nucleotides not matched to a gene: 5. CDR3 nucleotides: TGTGCCAGCAGACCGACTAGCGGGGCAAATGAGCAGTTCTTC. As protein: CASRPTSGANEQFF.

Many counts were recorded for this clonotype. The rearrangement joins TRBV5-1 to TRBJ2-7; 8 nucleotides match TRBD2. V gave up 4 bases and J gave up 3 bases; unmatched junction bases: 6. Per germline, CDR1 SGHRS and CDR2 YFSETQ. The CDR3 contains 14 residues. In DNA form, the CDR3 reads TGCGCCAGCAGCCCCGGGACTAGGATCTACGAGCAGTACTTC. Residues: CASSPGTRIYEQYF.

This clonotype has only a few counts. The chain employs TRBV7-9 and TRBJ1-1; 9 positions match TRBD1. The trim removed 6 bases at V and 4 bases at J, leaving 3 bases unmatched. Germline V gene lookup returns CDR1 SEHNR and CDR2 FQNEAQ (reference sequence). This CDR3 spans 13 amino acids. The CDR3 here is CASSVTGGTEAFF. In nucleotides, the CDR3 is TGTGCCAGCAGTGTGACAGGGGGCACTGAAGCTTTCTTT.

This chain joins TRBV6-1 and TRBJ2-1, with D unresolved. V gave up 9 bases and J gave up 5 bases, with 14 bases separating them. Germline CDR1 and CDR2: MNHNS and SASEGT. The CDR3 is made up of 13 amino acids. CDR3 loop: CASKTPLNNEQFF. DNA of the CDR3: TGTGCCAGTAAGACCCCCCTGAACAATGAGCAGTTCTTC.

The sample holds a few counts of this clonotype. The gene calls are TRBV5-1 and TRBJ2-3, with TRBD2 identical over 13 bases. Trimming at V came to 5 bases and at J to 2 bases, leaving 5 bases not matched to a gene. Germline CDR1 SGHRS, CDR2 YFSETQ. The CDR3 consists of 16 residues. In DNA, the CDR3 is TGCGCCAGCAGTTTCGGACTAGCGGGGGCCACAGATACGCAGTATTTT. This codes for CASSFGLAGATDTQYF.

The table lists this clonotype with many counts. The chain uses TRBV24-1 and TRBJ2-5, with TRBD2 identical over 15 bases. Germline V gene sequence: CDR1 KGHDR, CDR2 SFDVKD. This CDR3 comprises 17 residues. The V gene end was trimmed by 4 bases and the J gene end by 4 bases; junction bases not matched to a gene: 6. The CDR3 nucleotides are TGTGCCACCAGTGACGCTGGACTAGCGGGAGGGCGAGAGACCCAGTACTTC. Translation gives CATSDAGLAGGRETQYF.

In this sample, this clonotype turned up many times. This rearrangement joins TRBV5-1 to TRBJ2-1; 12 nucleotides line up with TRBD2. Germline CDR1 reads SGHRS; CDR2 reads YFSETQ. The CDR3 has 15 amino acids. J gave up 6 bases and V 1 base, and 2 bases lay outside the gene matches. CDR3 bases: TGCGCCAGCAGCTTGCTAGCGGGGGGGCCCAATGAGCAGTTCTTC. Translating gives CASSLLAGGPNEQFF.

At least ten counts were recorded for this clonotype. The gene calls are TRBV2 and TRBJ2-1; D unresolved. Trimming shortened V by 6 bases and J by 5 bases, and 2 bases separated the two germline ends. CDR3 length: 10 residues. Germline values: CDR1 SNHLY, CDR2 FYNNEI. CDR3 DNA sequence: TGTGCCAGCAGAAACAATGAGCAGTTCTTC. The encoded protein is CASRNNEQFF.

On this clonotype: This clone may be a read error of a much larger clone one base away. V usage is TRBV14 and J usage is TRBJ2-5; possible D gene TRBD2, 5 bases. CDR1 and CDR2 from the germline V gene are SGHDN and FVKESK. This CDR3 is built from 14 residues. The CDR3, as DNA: TGTGTCAGCAGCCAAGTGGACTGGGGAGAGACCCAGTACTTC. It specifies CVSSQVDWGETQYF.

CDR3 amino acids: CASSPGPILGETDTQYF. In DNA, the CDR3 is TGTGCCAGCAGCCCAGGACCCATTTTAGGCGAGACAGATACGCAGTATTTT. V usage is TRBV7-3 and J usage is TRBJ2-3; D is undetermined. This CDR3 is 17 amino acids long. Germline CDR1 is SGHTA and CDR2 is FQGTGA. The V gene lost 5 bases and the J gene lost 3 bases, with 21 bases spanning the gap.

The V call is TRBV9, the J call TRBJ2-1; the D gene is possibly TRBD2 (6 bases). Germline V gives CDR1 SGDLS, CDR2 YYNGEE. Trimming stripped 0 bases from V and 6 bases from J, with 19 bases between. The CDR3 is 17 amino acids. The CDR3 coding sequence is TGTGCCAGCAGCGTAGGTAGTGGCGGGATCGGGGTCAATGAGCAGTTCTTC. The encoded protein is CASSVGSGGIGVNEQFF.

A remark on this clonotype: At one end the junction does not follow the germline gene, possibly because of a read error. The CDR3 sequence: CTSSLALDRGIFGANVLTF. Here the CDR3 DNA reads TGTACCAGCAGTTTAGCATTGGACAGGGGGATTTTTGGGGCCAACGTCCTGACTTTC. The rearrangement joins TRBV2 to TRBJ2-6; 10 nucleotides align to TRBD1. Germline lookup yields CDR1 SNHLY and CDR2 FYNNEI. The CDR3 loop spans 19 amino acids.

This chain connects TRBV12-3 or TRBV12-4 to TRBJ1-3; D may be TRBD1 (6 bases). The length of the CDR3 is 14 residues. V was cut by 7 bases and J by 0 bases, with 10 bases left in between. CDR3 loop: CASTTGHSGNTIYF. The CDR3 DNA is TGTGCCAGCACGACAGGTCACTCTGGAAACACCATATATTTT.

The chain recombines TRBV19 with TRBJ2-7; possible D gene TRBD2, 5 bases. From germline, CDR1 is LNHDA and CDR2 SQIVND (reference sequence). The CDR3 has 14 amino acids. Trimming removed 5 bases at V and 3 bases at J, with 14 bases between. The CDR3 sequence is CASSPTVRDYEQYF. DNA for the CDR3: TGTGCCAGTAGTCCCACGGTCCGGGACTACGAGCAGTACTTC. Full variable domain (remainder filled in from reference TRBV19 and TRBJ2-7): DGGITQSPKYLFRKEGQNVTLSCEQNLNHDAMYWYRQDPGQGLRLIYYSQIVNDFQKGDIAEGYSVSREKKESFPLTVTSAQKNPTAFYLCASSPTVRDYEQYFGPGTRLTVT.

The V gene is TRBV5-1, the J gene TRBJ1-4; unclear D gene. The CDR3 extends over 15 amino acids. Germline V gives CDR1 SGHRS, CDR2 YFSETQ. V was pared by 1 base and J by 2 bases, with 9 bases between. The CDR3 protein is CASSLTKATNEKLFF. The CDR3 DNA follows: TGCGCCAGCAGCTTGACAAAGGCCACTAATGAAAAACTGTTTTTT.

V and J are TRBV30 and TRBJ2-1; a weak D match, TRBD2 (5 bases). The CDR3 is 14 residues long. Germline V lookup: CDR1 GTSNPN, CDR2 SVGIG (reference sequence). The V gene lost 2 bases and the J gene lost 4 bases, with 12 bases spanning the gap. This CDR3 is CAWSSRVRYNEQFF. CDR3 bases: TGTGCCTGGAGTTCGAGGGTTCGGTACAATGAGCAGTTCTTC.